This T cell receptor beta chain was identified in a study of blood T cell repertoires in COVID-19 (dated by TCRdb to about 2020). At the level of the whole study: The collaborator samples originated in the United States, Italy and Spain and spanned the acute and convalescent phases of COVID-19. The prospective study material was composed of cDNA or gDNA derived from T cells, B-cell-depleted T cells, or PBMCs. Subjects who had been exposed to COVID-19, were actively infected with it, or had recovered from it provided the deeply sampled blood TCRbeta repertoires that made up the dataset. The repertoires were made available in a free public database intended to serve as a resource for research on the immune response to SARS-CoV-2. Samples came from the ongoing ImmuneRACE study (first 160 participants) plus 1,254 subjects from 6 global collaborators. Sample metadata almost always included a de-identified subject ID, COVID-19 status, age in years and sex. HLA class I and class II types, where available, came from metadata supplied by the sample provider rather than from assay-based typing.

The immunoSEQ Assay, a bias-controlled multiplex PCR, was used to amplify TCRbeta CDR3 regions from genomic DNA. Processing in the source paper ran as follows. Within the assay, amplification of reference gene primers was used to estimate how many nucleated cells each sample contained. To quantify the absolute abundance of each unique TCRbeta CDR3 rearrangement, sequence reads were collapsed and filtered. For each sample, productive Simpson clonality was calculated by taking the square root of Simpson's diversity index across productive rearrangements. TCRdb mirrors the immuneACCESS table, restricted to in-frame sequences. Some clones are absent from its copies; in checked studies, under half trace to an unresolved V gene, and the reason for the others is unknown. The DNA was the basis for D and trimming; V, J and clone size are from that table. The sample records tens of thousands of clones, about 90% of which are singletons. The top ten hold approximately 3% of the sample.

Concerning this clone itself: The clone's antigen remains unknown. Per-base qualities were not stored, and no clone one base away is much larger.

Beyond this particular receptor, the publication reports: How much clinical and demographic metadata was included differed by source and by participant, and the metadata was provided uncurated.

The collaborating institutions used their own protocols to collect whole blood in K2EDTA tubes. Collaborator samples were shipped for TCRbeta analysis as frozen whole blood, isolated PBMCs, or DNA extracted from either sample type. The TCR originated in a man over 45 with active COVID-19. The specimen was peripheral blood.

CDR3 region: CASSKGRLNEKLFF. The DNA reads as follows: TGTGCCAGCAGCAAAGGGAGACTTAATGAAAAACTGTTTTTT. The chain uses TRBV6-6 and TRBJ1-4; the D gene cannot be resolved reliably. Per the germline V gene (reference sequence), MNHNY is the CDR1 and SVGAGI is the CDR2. Including cysteine and phenylalanine, the CDR3 has 14 amino acids. CDR3 DNA only is kept here, 42 bases in frame from base 1. V and J are truncated by 6 bases and 4 bases respectively, leaving an intervening sequence of 12 bases.